This entry is about one TCR beta chain. TCRbeta library preparation incorporated unique molecular identifiers. One entry per CDR3 protein, called by TCRdb with MiXCR from the PCR reads. The sample carries around 600,000 distinct CDR3 sequences, roughly a tenth recorded once. The sample is drawn from a study of T-cell reconstitution after alpha-beta-depleted transplantation in children. The CDR3 has 17 amino acids. In germline, CDR1 is DFQATT, CDR2 SNEGSKA (reference sequence). Source: PBMCs from the stem cell graft donor, taken from the stem cell graft. The chain combines TRBV20-1 with TRBJ2-7, with 10 nucleotides matching TRBD2. The source is a human donor who donated a stem cell graft to a child with acute myeloid leukemia. This CDR3 reads CSPPPGLAKPLAYEQYF. The CDR3 DNA reads as TGCAGCCCCCCACCGGGACTAGCGAAACCCCTCGCCTACGAGCAGTACTTC.